The 21 T cell receptor beta chains below were found in one sample sequenced in a study of T cell responses to AZD1222 COVID-19 vaccine (dated by TCRdb to the early 2020s). Library preparation was by the immunoSEQ multiplex PCR assay. The clones in this table, taken by TCRdb from immuneACCESS, are in-frame only. Not every clone is retained; where verified, under half of the shortfall comes from an unresolved V gene, and the cause of the rest is unknown. In this sample the table shows some 120,000 clones, roughly 92% of which occur a single time. The ten largest clones capture 1.5% to 2% of the sample. In light of the paper, this sample's time point label describes: about 28 days (+/-7) after the second vaccine dose. The specimen comprised peripheral blood, sampled 28 days after the second AZD1222 dose. The receptors stem from an adult who received the AZD1222 COVID-19 vaccine.

The chain joins TRBV9 to TRBJ2-2; 7 bases align to TRBD1. Germline V gives CDR1 SGDLS, CDR2 YYNGEE. CDR3 length equals 15 residues. Unmatched junction bases numbered 5, after V lost 0 bases and J lost 6 bases. CDR3 in DNA: TGTGCCAGCAGCGTAGTTTCGAGGGGGCCCGGGGAGCTGTTTTTT. Protein product: CASSVVSRGPGELFF. The full variable domain, its missing parts supplied by reference TRBV9 and TRBJ2-2, is DSGVTQTPKHLITATGQRVTLRCSPRSGDLSVYWYQQSLDQGLQFLIQYYNGEERAKGNILERFSAQQFPDLHSELNLSSLELGDSALYFCASSVVSRGPGELFFGEGSRLTVL.

The chain carries TRBV5-1 and TRBJ2-3, with D possibly TRBD2 on 5 matching bases. The CDR3 has 16 amino acids. The V and J ends lost 4 bases and 0 bases respectively, with 15 bases between them. Germline V lookup: CDR1 SGHRS, CDR2 YFSETQ. This CDR3 is CASSMTGSPSTDTQYF. Here the CDR3 DNA reads TGCGCCAGCAGCATGACGGGGAGTCCTAGCACAGATACGCAGTATTTT.

This sequence joins TRBV4-2 and TRBJ2-2; the D is unclear. The CDR3 loop spans 14 amino acids. Germline CDR1 and CDR2: LGHNA and YNFKEQ. Trimming cost V 4 bases and J 0 bases, with 6 bases left between them. Here the CDR3 DNA reads TGTGCCAGCAGCCTTGACTCGAACACCGGGGAGCTGTTTTTT. Its translation: CASSLDSNTGELFF.

V is TRBV19 and J is TRBJ1-1; TRBD1 matches 12 bases. Germline assignment: CDR1 LNHDA and CDR2 SQIVND (reference sequence). The CDR3 is 15 residues long. After removal of 5 bases from V and 4 bases from J, the junction contained 5 bases not matched to a gene. CDR3 sequence (DNA): TGTGCCAGTAGTGGGGACAGGGGGCGCGTCACTGAAGCTTTCTTT. This translates into CASSGDRGRVTEAFF. The full variable domain, with the rest looked up from reference TRBV19 and TRBJ1-1, is DGGITQSPKYLFRKEGQNVTLSCEQNLNHDAMYWYRQDPGQGLRLIYYSQIVNDFQKGDIAEGYSVSREKKESFPLTVTSAQKNPTAFYLCASSGDRGRVTEAFFGQGTRLTVV.

Only one count was recorded for this clone. The CDR3 DNA reads as TGCAGCGTCAAGGCGGGAATGAACACTGAAGCTTTCTTT. Protein: CSVKAGMNTEAFF. J is TRBJ1-1 and V is TRBV29-1; D is uncertain. Trimming pared 6 bases from V and 0 bases from J, leaving 11 bases between. The CDR3 runs 13 residues. Germline CDR1 is SQVTM and CDR2 is ANQGSEA.

V usage is TRBV27 and J usage is TRBJ2-7, with D maybe TRBD1 (6 bases). The CDR3 extends over 14 amino acids. The V and J ends lost 5 bases and 6 bases respectively, with 17 bases between them. Germline values: CDR1 MNHEY, CDR2 SMNVEV (reference sequence). The CDR3 protein is CASSQTGYQAEQYF. CDR3 DNA: TGTGCCAGCAGTCAAACAGGGTACCAGGCCGAGCAGTACTTC.

The rearrangement uses TRBV3-1 (or the pseudogene TRBV3-2) and TRBJ2-7, with D perhaps assigned TRBD1 or TRBD2 (5 bases each). V shed 1 base and J shed 3 bases, with 10 bases lying between them. This CDR3 comprises 14 residues. CDR1 and CDR2 from the germline V gene are LGHDT and YNNKEL (reference sequence). The CDR3 reads CASSQAGPRYEQYF. The CDR3 DNA follows: TGTGCCAGCAGCCAAGCGGGACCGCGCTACGAGCAGTACTTC.

The chain employs TRBV7-3 and TRBJ2-3; D call uncertain. Trimming removed 5 bases at V and 2 bases at J, with 11 bases between. There are 14 residues in the CDR3. Germline CDR1 SGHTA, CDR2 FQGTGA. The chain's CDR3 is CASSPDGNTDTQYF. CDR3 sequence (DNA): TGTGCCAGCAGCCCGGACGGTAACACAGATACGCAGTATTTT.

The V gene is TRBV6-5, the J gene TRBJ1-2, with a possible D match to TRBD1 (5 bases). The germline V gene has CDR1 MNHEY and CDR2 SVGAGI. The length of the CDR3 is 14 residues. V was cut by 2 bases and J by 4 bases, with 11 bases left in between. This chain's CDR3 is CASSYALGGYGYTF. The CDR3 bases are TGTGCCAGCAGTTACGCGCTTGGGGGCTATGGCTACACCTTC.

V is TRBV28 and J is TRBJ2-3; 7 positions match TRBD1. Looked up from germline, CDR1 is MDHEN and CDR2 is SYDVKM. V trimming: 5 bases; J trimming: 4 bases; junction bases outside the gene matches: 9. CDR3 size: 15 residues. Written as DNA, the CDR3 is TGTGCCAGCAGTCACAGGGGTGAAAGTGCAGATACGCAGTATTTT. This codes for CASSHRGESADTQYF. Combining the CDR3 with reference TRBV28 and TRBJ2-3 gives the whole variable domain DVKVTQSSRYLVKRTGEKVFLECVQDMDHENMFWYRQDPGLGLRLIYFSYDVKMKEKGDIPEGYSVSREKKERFSLILESASTNQTSMYLCASSHRGESADTQYFGPGTRLTVL.

The CDR3 bases are TGTGCCAGCAGTCCTGGACTAGCGGGAGGAATCTACAATGAGCAGTTCTTC. Protein product: CASSPGLAGGIYNEQFF. The chain carries TRBV2 and TRBJ2-1, with 14 bases lining up with TRBD2. The CDR3 totals 17 residues. Germline V CDR1 and CDR2: SNHLY, FYNNEI. V trimming: 5 bases; J trimming: 3 bases; junction bases outside the gene matches: 6.

This chain uses TRBV19 with TRBJ2-1, with 10 bases that match TRBD2. Germline values: CDR1 LNHDA, CDR2 SQIVND (reference sequence). The J segment lost 8 bases and the V segment lost 3 bases, leaving 4 bases of the junction unmatched. The CDR3 length is 14 residues. The CDR3 DNA sequence: TGTGCCAGTAGTATGGGGACTAGCGACGATGAGCAGTTCTTC. Translated: CASSMGTSDDEQFF. Supplemented by reference TRBV19 and TRBJ2-1, the full variable domain reads DGGITQSPKYLFRKEGQNVTLSCEQNLNHDAMYWYRQDPGQGLRLIYYSQIVNDFQKGDIAEGYSVSREKKESFPLTVTSAQKNPTAFYLCASSMGTSDDEQFFGPGTRLTVL.

The chain links TRBV2 to TRBJ1-2; D is perhaps TRBD1 (5 bases). The germline CDR1 and CDR2 sequences are SNHLY and FYNNEI. V shed 8 bases and J shed 5 bases, with 21 bases lying between them. The CDR3 extends over 15 amino acids. The CDR3 DNA reads as TGTGCCAGCCCCTTCGGGGCGAGTTTGGGGTATGGCTACACCTTC. Translating gives CASPFGASLGYGYTF. Based on the CDR3 plus reference TRBV2 and TRBJ1-2, the full variable domain is EPEVTQTPSHQVTQMGQEVILRCVPISNHLYFYWYRQILGQKVEFLVSFYNNEISEKSEIFDDQFSVERPDGSNFTLKIRSTKLEDSAMYFCASPFGASLGYGYTFGSGTRLTVV.

This rearrangement joins TRBV5-1 to TRBJ2-7, with 11 positions matching TRBD1. The CDR3 length is 14 residues. The V segment lost 4 bases and the J segment 7 bases; nucleotides outside the gene matches: 7. Germline V lookup: CDR1 SGHRS, CDR2 YFSETQ. For the CDR3, the DNA is TGCGCCAGCAGCCCCGGACAGGGGGCGTGGGAGCAGTACTTC. Translating it yields CASSPGQGAWEQYF.

This sequence joins TRBV3-1 (or the pseudogene TRBV3-2) and TRBJ2-7, with 11 bases identical to TRBD2. This CDR3 has 14 amino acids. Germline V gives CDR1 LGHDT, CDR2 YNNKEL (reference sequence). V lost 3 bases to trimming and J lost 2 bases; unmatched junction nucleotides: 0. The CDR3 region is CASSQTSGTYEQYF. Written as DNA, the CDR3 is TGTGCCAGCAGCCAGACTAGCGGGACCTACGAGCAGTACTTC.

This chain connects TRBV27 to TRBJ1-2, with TRBD1 identical over 8 bases. J was trimmed by 7 bases and V by 6 bases; bases with no gene match: 13. The CDR3 covers 15 residues. Germline assignment: CDR1 MNHEY and CDR2 SMNVEV (reference sequence). In DNA form, the CDR3 reads TGTGCCAGCAGGAAAGGACAGGGAGGCGGGGGTGGCTACACCTTC. Its protein product is CASRKGQGGGGGYTF.

This clone appeared a single time. This sequence joins TRBV5-1 and TRBJ1-2; TRBD1 matches 7 bases. The CDR3 totals 15 residues. V lost 5 bases, J lost 4 bases, and 11 bases stayed unmatched. Germline CDR1 is SGHRS and CDR2 is YFSETQ. CDR3 sequence (DNA): TGCGCCAGCAGGTTCGGGACAGCCGAGACCTATGGCTACACCTTC. It specifies CASRFGTAETYGYTF.

The V and J genes are TRBV7-8 and TRBJ1-5; maybe TRBD1 (6 bases). This CDR3 has 13 amino acids. V was pared by 10 bases and J by 7 bases, with 17 bases between. CDR1 is SGHVS, CDR2 FQNEAQ, per germline. The CDR3 DNA is TGTGCCACCGCGGGGGGCGCGGGGCAGCCCCAGCATTTT. Residues: CATAGGAGQPQHF.

This chain connects TRBV5-4 to TRBJ2-7, with D uncertain. Germline-derived CDR1 and CDR2 are SGHNT and YYREEE (reference sequence). Trimming cost V 4 bases and J 3 bases, with 11 bases left between them. The CDR3 runs to 13 residues. CDR3: CASSPEPSYEQYF. CDR3 coding DNA: TGTGCCAGCAGCCCCGAACCGAGCTACGAGCAGTACTTC.

This clone has more than one count but fewer than ten. The CDR3 region has the DNA TGTGCCAGCAGTTACTCAGGGGTCAGTGACACCGGGGAGCTGTTTTTT. The encoded protein is CASSYSGVSDTGELFF. The chain couples TRBV6-5 to TRBJ2-2, with D tentatively TRBD1 (5 bases). The germline V gene has CDR1 MNHEY and CDR2 SVGAGI. The CDR3 extends over 16 amino acids. V was shortened by 0 bases and J by 3 bases, with 11 bases between the two germline ends.

As DNA, the CDR3 is TGTGCCAGCAGTTTATCGAACAGTTTCTACGAGCAGTACTTC. Translating it yields CASSLSNSFYEQYF. The chain joins TRBV27 to TRBJ2-7; no clear D gene. This CDR3 is built from 14 residues. The V end was cut by 0 bases, the J end by 3 bases, with 9 bases between. Germline loops: CDR1 MNHEY, CDR2 SMNVEV (reference sequence).